The 12 T cell receptor beta chains in this list originate from one sample, sequenced in a study of human T cells and chemical hapten exposure. TCRdb used MiXCR to reprocess the RACE reads, holding one entry per CDR3 protein. The sample lists roughly 150,000 distinct CDR3 sequences, 25% to 30% occurring once. Sample time point: patch test 3, about 24 weeks after DPC sensitization. Regarding treatment: therapeutic diphenylcyclopropenone sensitization with weekly scalp DPC. The sample in question was whole blood, obtained in connection with sensitization to the hapten diphenylcyclopropenone (DPC). The source is a woman aged 18-30 years with alopecia areata. Some clones in this sample may be carry-over from other donors' samples.

This clonotype was observed many times. The chain links TRBV4-1 to TRBJ2-3; D remains unclear. CDR1 and CDR2 from the germline V gene are MGHRA and YSYEKL. This CDR3 has 13 amino acids. V lost 4 bases to trimming and J lost 4 bases, with 9 bases between them. DNA for the CDR3: TGCGCCAGCAGCCTAGTCACCTCAGATACGCAGTATTTT. Its protein product is CASSLVTSDTQYF.

This clonotype is a singleton in its sample. The gene calls are TRBV29-1 and TRBJ1-1, with TRBD1 matching 8 bases. CDR3 length: 16 amino acids. Germline CDR1 reads SQVTM; CDR2 reads ANQGSEA. The V gene end was trimmed by 6 bases and the J gene end by 0 bases; junction bases not matched to a gene: 12. Written as DNA, the CDR3 is TGCAGCGTCCCCGTCCTAGACAGGGGATTGAACACTGAAGCTTTCTTT. This encodes CSVPVLDRGLNTEAFF. Using reference TRBV29-1 and TRBJ1-1 for the parts outside the CDR3, the full variable domain is SAVISQKPSRDICQRGTSLTIQCQVDSQVTMMFWYRQQPGQSLTLIATANQGSEATYESGFVIDKFPISRPNLTFSTLTVSNMSPEDSSIYLCSVPVLDRGLNTEAFFGQGTRLTVV.

In its sample, this clonotype was seen a few times. The chain employs TRBV4-2 and TRBJ2-3; TRBD2 matches 10 bases. Trimming removed 0 bases from V and 6 bases from J; junction bases left unmatched: 12. The CDR3 spans 18 residues. The germline gives CDR1 LGHNA, CDR2 YNFKEQ. For the CDR3, the DNA is TGTGCCAGCAGCCAAGATCCAGCGGGGGGGATAAGGATGGATACGCAGTATTTT. This codes for CASSQDPAGGIRMDTQYF.

This clonotype has more than one count but fewer than ten. J is TRBJ2-3 and V is TRBV29-1, with a tentative D call TRBD1 (5 bases). CDR1 and CDR2 from the germline V gene are SQVTM and ANQGSEA. Between the trimmed V and J ends, which lost 6 bases and 1 base, there was a span of 14 bases. This CDR3 contains 14 residues. This chain's CDR3 is CSVPGRGRTDTQYF. The DNA of the CDR3 is TGCAGCGTCCCAGGGCGCGGACGCACAGATACGCAGTATTTT.

The genes are TRBV25-1 and TRBJ2-2; 9 bases agree with TRBD1. The CDR3 runs 15 residues. V gave up 6 bases and J gave up 3 bases; unmatched junction bases: 5. From germline, CDR1 is MGHDK and CDR2 SYGVNS. Here the CDR3 reads CASREGTGHTGELFF. DNA for the CDR3: TGTGCCAGCAGAGAGGGGACAGGGCACACCGGGGAGCTGTTTTTT.

The chain has TRBV2 and TRBJ2-1; D possibly corresponds to TRBD2 (6 bases). The V end was cut by 7 bases, the J end by 4 bases, with 14 bases between. Per germline, CDR1 SNHLY and CDR2 FYNNEI. This CDR3 comprises 14 residues. CDR3 nucleotides: TGTGCCAGCAAAGGGACTGACTGGTACAATGAGCAGTTCTTC. Protein product: CASKGTDWYNEQFF.

The rearrangement joins TRBV5-8 to TRBJ2-3; TRBD2 matches at 13 bases. Trimming cost V 1 base and J 1 base; bases outside gene matches: 6. The CDR3 extends over 18 amino acids. Germline CDR1 reads SGHTS; CDR2 reads YDEGEE. The CDR3 sequence: CASSLTGTSGVGTDTQYF. In nucleotides, the CDR3 is TGTGCCAGCAGCTTGACCGGGACTAGCGGGGTTGGCACAGATACGCAGTATTTT.

In its sample, this clonotype was seen many times. This sequence joins TRBV12-3 or TRBV12-4 and TRBJ1-1; 7 bases match TRBD1. After removal of 5 bases from V and 1 base from J, the junction contained 4 bases not matched to a gene. The CDR3 runs 14 residues. The CDR3 loop is CASSLQGKNTEAFF. The CDR3 bases are TGTGCCAGCAGTCTACAGGGGAAGAACACTGAAGCTTTCTTT.

V is TRBV4-1 and J is TRBJ2-1; unclear D gene. The CDR3 runs to 15 residues. Germline values: CDR1 MGHRA, CDR2 YSYEKL. Trimming pared 1 base from V and 2 bases from J, leaving 9 bases between. CDR3 bases: TGCGCCAGCAGCCAAGGATCGTCAACCTACAATGAGCAGTTCTTC. This gives the protein CASSQGSSTYNEQFF.

Only a few counts were recorded for this clonotype. The gene calls are TRBV15 and TRBJ1-1; perhaps TRBD1 as D (6 bases). This CDR3 spans 14 amino acids. The germline V gene encodes CDR1 LNHNV and CDR2 YYDKDF (reference sequence). Trimming stripped 0 bases from V and 6 bases from J, with 11 bases between. In DNA form, the CDR3 reads TGTGCCACCAGCAGAGATCGACAGGATCCTGAAGCTTTCTTT. It specifies CATSRDRQDPEAFF.

The chain combines TRBV4-3 with TRBJ2-7, with D possibly matching TRBD1 (6 bases). CDR1 is LGHNA, CDR2 YSLEER, per germline. The CDR3 totals 15 residues. Trimming shortened V by 0 bases and J by 0 bases, and 9 bases separated the two germline ends. CDR3 DNA sequence: TGCGCCAGCAGCCAAGATCGGGACAACTCCTACGAGCAGTACTTC. It codes for CASSQDRDNSYEQYF.

This chain joins TRBV27 and TRBJ2-1, with D perhaps matching TRBD2 (5 bases). The germline gives CDR1 MNHEY, CDR2 SMNVEV (reference sequence). The CDR3 spans 19 residues. Trimming removed 3 bases from V and 0 bases from J, with 21 bases in between. The chain's CDR3 is CASSFQRFGFLSSYNEQFF. The CDR3 DNA is TGTGCCAGCAGTTTCCAGCGGTTTGGATTCCTCAGCTCCTACAATGAGCAGTTCTTC.